This T cell receptor beta chain was documented in a study of T cells in Graves' hyperthyroidism and ophthalmopathy. Using RNA transcripts as the source, TCR beta CDR3 regions were amplified. TCR CDR3 underwent first-round RT-PCR with the HTBI primer set. TCRdb re-called the multiplex PCR reads through MiXCR, storing one row per CDR3 protein. The table records a few hundred thousand distinct CDR3 sequences, about half of them present only once. Newly diagnosed patients aged 18 to 65 had hyperthyroidism of under 2 months' duration. Patients were excluded for uncontrolled infection, other autoimmune disease, pregnancy or lactation. This clonotype was counted ten times or more. The TCR sequence derives from a woman under 30 with Graves' hyperthyroidism. Sequencing was carried out using peripheral blood or thyroid tissue (not recorded which).

The CDR3 coding sequence is TGTGCCAGCAGCTTTGCAGAAGAGACCCAGTACTTC. Translated, it gives CASSFAEETQYF. The rearrangement links TRBV7-9 to TRBJ2-5; the D is unclear. Trimming took off 3 bases at V and 3 bases at J, with 5 bases between the two ends. This CDR3 has 12 amino acids. Germline V CDR1 and CDR2: SEHNR, FQNEAQ (reference sequence). Supplemented by reference TRBV7-9 and TRBJ2-5, the full variable domain reads DTGVSQNPRHKITKRGQNVTFRCDPISEHNRLYWYRQTLGQGPEFLTYFQNEAQLEKSRLLSDRFSAERPKGSFSTLEIQRTEQGDSAMYLCASSFAEETQYFGPGTRLLVL.